The 11 T cell receptor beta chains reported below all come from one sample, sequenced in a study of T-cell reconstitution after alpha-beta-depleted transplantation in children. The library targeted TCRbeta and was prepared with unique molecular identifiers. TCRdb re-derived calls from the PCR reads in MiXCR, one entry per CDR3 protein. The sample holds about a million distinct CDR3 sequences, about 31% seen once. The input for sequencing was PBMCs, mostly from graft donor cells, taken 360 days after TCRalphabeta/CD19-depleted stem cell transplant. The source of these receptors is a boy younger than two who had a stem cell transplant for SCID, so the T cells may come from the graft donor.

The chain couples TRBV12-3 or TRBV12-4 to TRBJ2-4; tentative D call: TRBD2 (6 bases). The CDR3 spans 13 residues. V lost 6 bases to trimming and J lost 1 base, with 7 bases between them. The CDR3: CASREGAKNIQYF. CDR3 in DNA: TGTGCCAGCAGGGAGGGGGCCAAAAACATTCAGTACTTC.

The chain carries TRBV6-5 and TRBJ2-2, with D perhaps matching TRBD1 or TRBD2 (5 bases each). Trimming pared 2 bases from V and 6 bases from J, leaving 7 bases between. Germline loops: CDR1 MNHEY, CDR2 SVGAGI. The CDR3 runs 13 residues. CDR3 DNA sequence: TGTGCCAGCAGTTACGAGGGGCCCGGGGAGCTGTTTTTT. This translates into CASSYEGPGELFF.

This clonotype came up a few times. The rearrangement joins TRBV12-3 or TRBV12-4 to TRBJ2-3; 8 bases match TRBD2. This CDR3 contains 17 residues. V lost 2 bases, J lost 4 bases, and 11 bases stayed unmatched. In nucleotides, the CDR3 is TGTGCCAGCAGTTTAAGGGCGACGGGAGGGGACGCAGATACGCAGTATTTT. This sequence encodes CASSLRATGGDADTQYF.

The CDR3 loop is CASTKGQTTDTQYF. CDR3 DNA sequence: TGTGCCAGCACCAAGGGGCAGACCACAGATACGCAGTATTTT. The chain couples TRBV12-3 or TRBV12-4 to TRBJ2-3; D possibly corresponds to TRBD1 (5 bases). Trimming removed 7 bases at V and 2 bases at J, with 13 bases between. The CDR3 extends over 14 amino acids.

The V gene is TRBV7-8, the J gene TRBJ2-2; unclear D gene. Trimming cost V 10 bases and J 3 bases, with 12 bases left between them. From germline, CDR1 is SGHVS and CDR2 FQNEAQ. The CDR3 consists of 13 residues. CDR3 in amino acids: CATDATDTGELFF. The CDR3 coding sequence is TGTGCCACCGACGCCACGGACACCGGGGAGCTGTTTTTT.

The rearrangement joins TRBV5-6 to TRBJ2-5, with a possible D match to TRBD2 (6 bases). From germline, CDR1 is SGHDT and CDR2 YYEEEE. V dropped 5 bases and J dropped 9 bases, with 26 bases sitting between them. The CDR3 has 16 residues. Here the CDR3 reads CASRIGGGGPGEAQYF. In DNA form, the CDR3 reads TGTGCCAGCAGGATTGGAGGCGGAGGTCCTGGGGAGGCCCAGTACTTC.

This clonotype was counted only a few times. V gene TRBV7-9 combines with J gene TRBJ1-4, with 10 bases aligning to TRBD1. J gave up 7 bases and V 5 bases, and 10 bases lay outside the gene matches. From germline, CDR1 is SEHNR and CDR2 FQNEAQ (reference sequence). CDR3 size: 16 residues. CDR3 in DNA: TGTGCCAGCAGCCGACAGGGGGCGGGAGCTGGTGAAAAACTGTTTTTT. Its protein product is CASSRQGAGAGEKLFF.

This clonotype came up a few times. The chain couples TRBV15 to TRBJ2-1; D is undetermined. The V end was cut by 0 bases, the J end by 2 bases, with 14 bases between. This CDR3 has 17 amino acids. The germline CDR1 and CDR2 sequences are LNHNV and YYDKDF (reference sequence). For the CDR3, the DNA is TGTGCCACCAGCAGAGATTTCTTGTCAGACCCCTACAATGAGCAGTTCTTC. It encodes CATSRDFLSDPYNEQFF.

This chain joins TRBV7-9 and TRBJ1-1, with D maybe TRBD1 (6 bases). The CDR3 extends over 15 amino acids. Germline V gene lookup returns CDR1 SEHNR and CDR2 FQNEAQ (reference sequence). Trimming stripped 4 bases from V and 11 bases from J, with 23 bases between. CDR3 sequence: CASSSLGGPGASAFF. In DNA form, the CDR3 reads TGTGCCAGCAGCTCCTTGGGGGGCCCGGGGGCATCGGCTTTCTTT.

This chain connects TRBV27 to TRBJ2-7, with D maybe TRBD2 (5 bases). The germline V gene has CDR1 MNHEY and CDR2 SMNVEV (reference sequence). There are 13 residues in the CDR3. Between the trimmed V and J ends, which lost 5 bases and 3 bases, there was a span of 11 bases. The CDR3 loop is CASSPGMFYEQYF. For the CDR3, the DNA is TGTGCCAGCAGTCCCGGGATGTTCTACGAGCAGTACTTC.

The chain joins TRBV20-1 to TRBJ2-1, with TRBD2 matching 9 bases. V dropped 1 base and J dropped 0; count of bases not matched to a gene: 13. The CDR3 is made up of 19 amino acids. Germline CDR1 reads DFQATT; CDR2 reads SNEGSKA (reference sequence). This CDR3 reads CSARVLPVAGAFSYNEQFF. CDR3 DNA: TGCAGTGCTAGAGTCCTCCCGGTAGCGGGGGCCTTCTCCTACAATGAGCAGTTCTTC.